This section outlines one T cell receptor beta chain sequence together with its context. Cohort allocation depended upon clinical history that participants reported. During the 2 weeks before they entered the study, exposed participants had met someone with a PCR-confirmed or clinician-diagnosed COVID-19 case. In the source study's methods: Researchers report that nucleated cell counts were estimated from reference gene primer amplification. Assay used: immunoSEQ multiplex PCR; TCRdb lists only in-frame clones, some missing. That table gives V, J and clone size, and the DNA gave D and trimming. The repertoire consists of roughly 400,000 clones, with roughly 88% occurring once and the leading ten covering less than 1.5%. CDR1 MNHEY and CDR2 SVGAGI come from the germline V gene. This CDR3 comprises 14 residues. V dropped 11 bases and J dropped 7; count of bases not matched to a gene: 11. These data originate in a study of blood T cell repertoires in COVID-19.

The TCR originated in a woman under 30 who had been exposed to COVID-19. The chain carries TRBV6-5 and TRBJ1-6; TRBD1 matches at 7 bases. Sequencing used PBMCs or T cells enriched from blood (not recorded which). CDR3 in amino acids: CAVPHRGLNSPLHF. CDR3 DNA sequence: TGTGCCGTTCCCCACAGGGGATTGAATTCACCCCTCCACTTT.